Each of the 9 T cell receptor beta chains below was sequenced from the same sample in a study of blood T cell repertoires in COVID-19. Generated by immunoSEQ multiplex PCR, the TCRdb table keeps only in-frame clones and is missing some. The sample shows about 220,000 clones, 84% of them seen only once. The sample was peripheral blood. The receptors come from a woman aged 55-69 years who had recovered from COVID-19.

A remark on this clone: A read error may produce the germline difference seen at one junction end. This sequence joins TRBV5-1 and TRBJ1-6; possibly TRBD1 for D (5 bases). Germline V lookup: CDR1 SGHRS, CDR2 YFSETQ. CDR3 length: 15 amino acids. The CDR3, as DNA: TGCGCCAGCAGTTTGGTCGGGGGGGAAAGATCACCCCTCCACTTT. Protein sequence: CASSLVGGERSPLHF. Full variable domain (outside the CDR3, taken from reference TRBV5-1 and TRBJ1-6): KAGVTQTPRYLIKTRGQQVTLSCSPISGHRSVSWYQQTPGQGLQFLFEYFSETQRNKGNFPGRFSGRQFSNSRSEMNVSTLELGDSALYLCASSLVGGERSPLHFGNGTRLTVT.

The chain combines TRBV2 with TRBJ2-3, with 9 bases that match TRBD2. Germline-derived CDR1 and CDR2 are SNHLY and FYNNEI. Trimming took 2 bases from V and 2 from J; bases not matched to a gene: 2. The CDR3 spans 15 residues. The CDR3 reads CASSEKRGDTDTQYF. CDR3 DNA sequence: TGTGCCAGCAGTGAAAAGCGGGGGGACACAGATACGCAGTATTTT.

The chain couples TRBV4-1 to TRBJ1-2, with 8 positions matching TRBD1. The CDR3 has 14 amino acids. V was clipped by 3 bases and J by 8 bases; unmatched bases: 8. Germline CDR1 and CDR2: MGHRA and YSYEKL. CDR3 in amino acids: CASSQGTGRSGYTF. The DNA for the CDR3 is TGCGCCAGCAGCCAGGGGACAGGAAGGTCGGGCTACACCTTC.

V usage is TRBV5-1 and J usage is TRBJ2-6; possible D gene TRBD1, 5 bases. V shed 4 bases and J shed 0 bases, with 11 bases lying between them. CDR3 length: 16 amino acids. The germline CDR1 and CDR2 sequences are SGHRS and YFSETQ. CDR3 coding DNA: TGCGCCAGCAGCCCACGACAGAGCTCTGGGGCCAACGTCCTGACTTTC. Protein sequence: CASSPRQSSGANVLTF.

The V call is TRBV5-1, the J call TRBJ2-3, with TRBD2 matching 7 bases. This CDR3 is 16 amino acids long. CDR1 is SGHRS and CDR2 is YFSETQ in the germline V gene. The J segment lost 9 bases and the V segment lost 0 bases, leaving 13 bases of the junction unmatched. The DNA for the CDR3 is TGCGCCAGCAGCTTGGATGTAGCGGGCCGATCGGGGACGCAGTATTTT. It encodes CASSLDVAGRSGTQYF.

This sequence joins TRBV7-9 and TRBJ2-7; D remains ambiguous. The CDR3 covers 12 residues. V was clipped by 5 bases and J by 0 bases, with 5 bases between them. Germline V gene lookup returns CDR1 SEHNR and CDR2 FQNEAQ (reference sequence). The CDR3 spells CASSESSYEQYF. The CDR3 nucleotides are TGTGCCAGCAGCGAGAGCTCCTACGAGCAGTACTTC.

V gene TRBV6-5 combines with J gene TRBJ1-2; the D gene is possibly TRBD1 (5 bases). The ends were cut back, 6 bases at V and 3 bases at J, with 17 bases in the middle. Germline values: CDR1 MNHEY, CDR2 SVGAGI. The CDR3 extends over 15 amino acids. The CDR3 bases are TGTGCCAGCAGCGTTGGGCCGGGGGTGGACTATGGCTACACCTTC. Translating gives CASSVGPGVDYGYTF.

This clone was recorded once. V usage is TRBV28 and J usage is TRBJ1-1; the match to TRBD1 covers 8 bases. J was trimmed by 3 bases and V by 5 bases; bases with no gene match: 8. Germline assignment: CDR1 MDHEN and CDR2 SYDVKM. The CDR3 is 15 residues long. The CDR3 bases are TGTGCCAGCAGTACCCTACAGGGGGTGTACACTGAAGCTTTCTTT. Protein sequence: CASSTLQGVYTEAFF.

This chain links TRBV15 with TRBJ2-5; 8 bases are shared with TRBD2. The CDR3 length is 16 residues. Trimming took 1 base from V and 2 from J; bases not matched to a gene: 6. Germline assignment: CDR1 LNHNV and CDR2 YYDKDF (reference sequence). CDR3 sequence (DNA): TGTGCCACCAGCAGAGGAGCGGGGGTGGGTCAAGAGACCCAGTACTTC. This sequence encodes CATSRGAGVGQETQYF.